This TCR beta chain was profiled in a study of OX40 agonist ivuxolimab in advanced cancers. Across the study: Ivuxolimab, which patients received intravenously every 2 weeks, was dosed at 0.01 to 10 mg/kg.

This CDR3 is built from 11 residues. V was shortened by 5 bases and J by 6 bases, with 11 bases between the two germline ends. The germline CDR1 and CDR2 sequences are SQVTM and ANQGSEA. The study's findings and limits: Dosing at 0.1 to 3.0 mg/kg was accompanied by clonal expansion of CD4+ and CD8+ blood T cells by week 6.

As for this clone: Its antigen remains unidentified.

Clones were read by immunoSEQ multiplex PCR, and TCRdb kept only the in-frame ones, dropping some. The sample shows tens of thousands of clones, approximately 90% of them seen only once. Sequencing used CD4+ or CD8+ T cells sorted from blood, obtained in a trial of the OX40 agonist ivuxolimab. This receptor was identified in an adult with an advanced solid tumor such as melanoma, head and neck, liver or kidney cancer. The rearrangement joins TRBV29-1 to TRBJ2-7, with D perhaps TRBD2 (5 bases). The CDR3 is CSVRTEGEQYF. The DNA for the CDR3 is TGCAGCGTTAGGACCGAGGGCGAGCAGTACTTC.